This is a list of T cell receptor beta chains from one sample in a study of blood T cells in healthy people across ages. TCRdb fed the 5' RACE reads into MiXCR, producing one record per CDR3 protein. The sample lists under 800,000 distinct CDR3 sequences; roughly 45% were seen once. Sequenced: blood. The source of these receptors is a woman aged 55-75 years in good health. Each CDR3 is given with its conserved first and last residue. D genes are given only for firm matches. Clone sizes are given selectively: once, few, many, or a class where the clone is expanded.

D gene: .; J gene: TRBJ2-5; V gene: TRBV7-8; clone size: .; CDR3 DNA: TGTGCCAGCAGCTTAGCGAGGGGCGGGGGCAAGGAGACCCAGTACTTC; CDR3 protein: CASSLARGGGKETQYF
D gene: TRBD2; J gene: TRBJ2-1; V gene: TRBV4-2; clone size: .; CDR3 DNA: TGTGCCAGCAGCCAAGACTACCTAGCGGGTGGTGAGCAGTTCTTC; CDR3 protein: CASSQDYLAGGEQFF
D gene: .; J gene: TRBJ2-2; V gene: TRBV29-1; clone size: .; CDR3 DNA: TGCAGCGTTTTAGCACCCGGGGAGCTGTTTTTT; CDR3 protein: CSVLAPGELFF
D gene: TRBD2; J gene: TRBJ2-1; V gene: TRBV5-6; clone size: .; CDR3 DNA: TGTGCCAGCAGCCGGCGGGGCACTAGCGGTTACAAGGAGCAGTTCTTC; CDR3 protein: CASSRRGTSGYKEQFF
D gene: .; J gene: TRBJ2-7; V gene: TRBV7-2; clone size: once; CDR3 DNA: TGTGCCAGCAGCCCGGGCCTATGGGCCTACGAGCAGTACTTC; CDR3 protein: CASSPGLWAYEQYF
D gene: .; J gene: TRBJ2-6; V gene: TRBV27; clone size: .; CDR3 DNA: TGTGCCAGCAGTTTTAACAGGATCCTCTCTGGGGCCAACGTCCTGACTTTC; CDR3 protein: CASSFNRILSGANVLTF
D gene: .; J gene: TRBJ2-1; V gene: TRBV12-3/TRBV12-4; clone size: .; CDR3 DNA: TGTGCCAGCAGTGCCCCGGGACCAAGGGGAAAGCAGTTCTTC; CDR3 protein: CASSAPGPRGKQFF
D gene: TRBD2; J gene: TRBJ2-4; V gene: TRBV20-1; clone size: many; CDR3 DNA: TGCAGTGCGGGTCTAGCGGGAGTGGTTGTGGCCAAAAACATTCAGTACTTC; CDR3 protein: CSAGLAGVVVAKNIQYF
D gene: TRBD2; J gene: TRBJ2-1; V gene: TRBV9; clone size: many; CDR3 DNA: TGTGCCAGCAGCGTAGGTCCAGCGGGAGTTATCCTCGATGAGCAGTTCTTC; CDR3 protein: CASSVGPAGVILDEQFF
D gene: .; J gene: TRBJ2-7; V gene: TRBV14; clone size: .; CDR3 DNA: TGTGCCAGCAGCCAAGATCAGGCCTGGACCTACGAGCAGTACTTC; CDR3 protein: CASSQDQAWTYEQYF
D gene: TRBD1; J gene: TRBJ2-7; V gene: TRBV25-1; clone size: few; CDR3 DNA: TGTGCCAGCAGTGGCGGGTGGGGGACAGGGGGCTCCTACGAGCAGTACTTC; CDR3 protein: CASSGGWGTGGSYEQYF
D gene: TRBD1; J gene: TRBJ1-6; V gene: TRBV4-3; clone size: .; CDR3 DNA: TGCGCCAGCAGCCAAGCAGGGTTACAGGGGGCGAAAAATTCACCCCTCCACTTT; CDR3 protein: CASSQAGLQGAKNSPLHF
D gene: .; J gene: TRBJ2-5; V gene: TRBV5-1; clone size: .; CDR3 DNA: TGCGCCAGCAGCTTACAAGGGATTGGAGAGACCCAGTACTTC; CDR3 protein: CASSLQGIGETQYF
D gene: TRBD1; J gene: TRBJ1-4; V gene: TRBV3-1; clone size: .; CDR3 DNA: TGTGCCAGCAGCATACGGACAGGGGGATTTGAAAAACTGTTTTTT; CDR3 protein: CASSIRTGGFEKLFF
D gene: .; J gene: TRBJ1-6; V gene: TRBV20-1; clone size: .; CDR3 DNA: TGCAGTGCTAGGGGGGCAGGTTCACCCCTCCACTTT; CDR3 protein: CSARGAGSPLHF
D gene: TRBD1; J gene: TRBJ1-2; V gene: TRBV12-3/TRBV12-4; clone size: few; CDR3 DNA: TGTGCCAGCAGCTTAACCGGGACAGGCTCCTCTGACACCTTC; CDR3 protein: CASSLTGTGSSDTF